The rows below give T cell receptor beta chains drawn from one sample of a study of regulatory T cells in long-lasting Graves disease. TCRdb redid the calling of the multiplex PCR reads with MiXCR, one entry per CDR3 protein. The sample has a few hundred thousand distinct CDR3 sequences; roughly 21% are singletons. This material consisted of peripheral blood mononuclear cells (PBMCs), taken when the disease was refractory, from a patient treated with antithyroid drugs. These receptors all stem from a female donor with Graves disease. Each CDR3 is given with its conserved first and last residue. Each record gives: J gene, D gene, V gene, clone size, CDR3 protein, CDR3 DNA. A D gene is named only where the DNA matches it firmly. The size entry is marked missing in some rows and otherwise reads once, few, many or a size class.

TRBJ2-7 | . | TRBV12-3/TRBV12-4 | many | CASGQGLYEQYF | TGTGCCAGCGGGCAGGGGCTCTACGAGCAGTACTTC
TRBJ1-1 | . | TRBV7-2 | few | CASSFSRGTEAFF | TGTGCCAGCAGCTTCTCGAGGGGGACTGAAGCTTTCTTT
TRBJ2-3 | . | TRBV12-3/TRBV12-4 | . | CASSLYGGSTDTQYF | TGTGCCAGCAGTTTATATGGAGGGAGCACAGATACGCAGTATTTT
TRBJ2-5 | . | TRBV3-1 | few | CASGGYQETQYF | TGTGCCAGCGGGGGGTACCAAGAGACCCAGTACTTC
TRBJ1-6 | . | TRBV12-3/TRBV12-4 | many | CASSFQGRVSPLHF | TGTGCCAGCAGTTTCCAGGGTCGAGTGTCACCCCTCCACTTT
TRBJ1-1 | . | TRBV2 | many | CASSAGVAEAFF | TGTGCCAGCAGCGCAGGGGTTGCTGAAGCTTTCTTT
TRBJ1-5 | TRBD1 | TRBV4-1 | . | CASSQERQGRQPQHF | TGCGCCAGCAGCCAAGAAAGACAGGGTCGTCAGCCCCAGCATTTT
TRBJ2-2 | TRBD2 | TRBV5-1 | few | CASGTSGSGELFF | TGCGCCAGCGGGACTAGCGGGTCCGGGGAGCTGTTTTTT
TRBJ1-5 | TRBD1 | TRBV28 | many | CASSPDRIDNQPQHF | TGTGCCAGCAGCCCGGACAGGATAGACAATCAGCCCCAGCATTTT
TRBJ2-7 | . | TRBV9 | few | CASSPGDTAYEQYF | TGTGCCAGCAGCCCTGGGGACACGGCCTACGAGCAGTACTTC
TRBJ2-7 | TRBD2 | TRBV9 | . | CASSVEREGPEQYF | TGTGCCAGCAGCGTAGAGCGGGAGGGCCCCGAGCAGTACTTC
TRBJ1-4 | TRBD1 | TRBV20-1 | many | CSALPGQSNEKLFF | TGCAGTGCTCTGCCGGGACAGTCTAATGAAAAACTGTTTTTT
TRBJ1-1 | TRBD1 | TRBV15 | . | CATSTGTGGSIEAFF | TGTGCCACCAGTACCGGGACAGGGGGATCCATTGAAGCTTTCTTT
TRBJ1-5 | . | TRBV7-2 | few | CASSRDKGRNNQPQHF | TGTGCCAGCAGCCGGGACAAGGGGCGGAACAATCAGCCCCAGCATTTT
TRBJ1-3 | . | TRBV27 | few | CASSLRGGTNTIYF | TGTGCCAGCAGCCTCAGGGGCGGGACGAACACCATATATTTT
TRBJ2-1 | TRBD2 | TRBV7-9 | . | CASSFEVAGNNEQFF | TGTGCCAGCAGCTTTGAGGTAGCGGGAAACAATGAGCAGTTCTTC
TRBJ2-5 | . | TRBV9 | . | CASSVESAGQETQYF | TGTGCCAGCAGCGTAGAGTCAGCCGGACAAGAGACCCAGTACTTC
TRBJ1-2 | . | TRBV5-6 | . | CASSPWPSDYGYTF | TGTGCCAGCAGCCCCTGGCCGAGCGACTATGGCTACACCTTC
TRBJ2-5 | . | TRBV7-6 | . | CASSLYFGGQETQYF | TGTGCCAGCAGCTTATACTTCGGGGGACAAGAGACCCAGTACTTC
TRBJ2-7 | TRBD1 | TRBV13 | many | CASSATRTGGEQYF | TGTGCCAGCAGCGCCACAAGGACAGGGGGTGAGCAGTACTTC
TRBJ2-3 | . | TRBV28 | few | CASETPGGTSTDTQYF | TGTGCCAGCGAAACACCGGGCGGAACTAGCACAGATACGCAGTATTTT